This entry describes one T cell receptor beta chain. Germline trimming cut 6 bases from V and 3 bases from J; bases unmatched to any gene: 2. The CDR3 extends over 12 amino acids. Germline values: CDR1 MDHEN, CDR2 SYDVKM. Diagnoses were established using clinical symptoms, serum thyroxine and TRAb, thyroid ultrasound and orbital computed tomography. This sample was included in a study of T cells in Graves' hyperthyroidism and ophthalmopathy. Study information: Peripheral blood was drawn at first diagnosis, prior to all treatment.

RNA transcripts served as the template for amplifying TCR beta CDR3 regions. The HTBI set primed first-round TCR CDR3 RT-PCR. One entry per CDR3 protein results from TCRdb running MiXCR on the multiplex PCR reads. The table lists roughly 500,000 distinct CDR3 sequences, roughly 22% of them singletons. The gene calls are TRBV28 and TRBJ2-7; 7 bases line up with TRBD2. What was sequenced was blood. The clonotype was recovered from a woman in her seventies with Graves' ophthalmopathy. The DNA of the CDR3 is TGTGCCAGCAGGGCTAGCGGCTACGAGCAGTACTTC. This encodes CASRASGYEQYF.